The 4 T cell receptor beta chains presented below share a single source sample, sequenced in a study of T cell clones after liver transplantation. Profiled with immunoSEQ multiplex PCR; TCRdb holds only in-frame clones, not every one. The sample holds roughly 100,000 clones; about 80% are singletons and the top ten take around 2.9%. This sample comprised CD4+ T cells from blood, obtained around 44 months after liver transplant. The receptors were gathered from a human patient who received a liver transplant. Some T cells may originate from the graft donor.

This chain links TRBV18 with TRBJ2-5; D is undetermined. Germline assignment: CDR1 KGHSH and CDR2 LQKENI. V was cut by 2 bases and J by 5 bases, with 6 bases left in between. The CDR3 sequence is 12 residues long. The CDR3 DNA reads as TGTGCCAGCTCACCAGCCCCGGAGACCCAGTACTTC. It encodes CASSPAPETQYF.

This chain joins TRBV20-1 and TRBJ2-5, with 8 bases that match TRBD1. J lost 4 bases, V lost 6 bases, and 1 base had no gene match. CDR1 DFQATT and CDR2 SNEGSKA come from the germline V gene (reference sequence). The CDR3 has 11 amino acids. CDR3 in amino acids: CSADRGETQYF. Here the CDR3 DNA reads TGCAGTGCCGACAGGGGAGAGACCCAGTACTTC.

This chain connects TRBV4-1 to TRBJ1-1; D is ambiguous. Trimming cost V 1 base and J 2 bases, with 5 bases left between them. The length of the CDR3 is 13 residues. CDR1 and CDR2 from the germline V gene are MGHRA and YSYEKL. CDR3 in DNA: TGCGCCAGCAGCCAAGCGGTCAACACTGAAGCTTTCTTT. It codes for CASSQAVNTEAFF.

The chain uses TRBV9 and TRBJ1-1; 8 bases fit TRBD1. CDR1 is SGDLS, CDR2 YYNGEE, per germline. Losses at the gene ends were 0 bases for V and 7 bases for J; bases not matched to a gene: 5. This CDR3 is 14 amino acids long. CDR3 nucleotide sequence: TGTGCCAGCAGCGTAGACAGGGGGTTGGGTGAAGCTTTCTTT. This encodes CASSVDRGLGEAFF.